In its sample, the clone carrying this T cell receptor (beta chain) was seen many times. TCRdb itself ran the 5' RACE reads through MiXCR, one entry per CDR3 protein. The table has roughly 720,000 distinct CDR3 sequences, around a sixth seen once. The CDR3 length is 12 residues. Germline V gene data show CDR1 as GTSNPN and CDR2 as SVGIG (reference sequence). V was cut by 0 bases and J by 7 bases, with 7 bases left in between. The entry originates in a study of identical twins. These same data were also listed under a study on T cells expressing NK-cell markers. That study reports: The eight sequenced donors comprised seven who were HCMV-seropositive and one who was seronegative. The CD3+CD56-NKG2C+ fraction was also led by these clonotypes in a few donors.

The receptor was derived from a woman between 18 and 29 years old in good health. Sequenced material: PBMCs. The V gene is TRBV30, the J gene TRBJ2-1; D gene ambiguous. In DNA form, the CDR3 reads TGTGCCTGGAGTGTTCATGGGAATGAGCAGTTCTTC. This sequence encodes CAWSVHGNEQFF.